The clone carrying this T cell receptor (beta chain) occurred many times. TCRdb re-called the RT-PCR reads through MiXCR, storing one row per CDR3 protein. The table shows roughly 30,000 distinct CDR3 sequences, with approximately 6.3% occurring only once. The J segment lost 3 bases and the V segment lost 3 bases, leaving 6 bases of the junction unmatched. This CDR3 spans 15 amino acids. The germline gives CDR1 SEHNR, CDR2 FQNEAQ (reference sequence). This sample is part of a study of patients and donors after allogeneic stem cell transplantation. This TCR was recovered from a human donor who was either an allogeneic HSCT recipient or a stem cell or donor lymphocyte infusion donor (not recorded which). It is not recorded whose cells these are; they may come from a transplant donor. Sequences were obtained from blood, either unsorted or a sorted T cell fraction (not recorded which). The chain has TRBV7-9 and TRBJ1-2; TRBD1 matches 8 bases. The CDR3 DNA follows: TGTGCCAGCAGCTTCAGGACAGGGTGTCACTATGGCTACACCTTC. As protein: CASSFRTGCHYGYTF.